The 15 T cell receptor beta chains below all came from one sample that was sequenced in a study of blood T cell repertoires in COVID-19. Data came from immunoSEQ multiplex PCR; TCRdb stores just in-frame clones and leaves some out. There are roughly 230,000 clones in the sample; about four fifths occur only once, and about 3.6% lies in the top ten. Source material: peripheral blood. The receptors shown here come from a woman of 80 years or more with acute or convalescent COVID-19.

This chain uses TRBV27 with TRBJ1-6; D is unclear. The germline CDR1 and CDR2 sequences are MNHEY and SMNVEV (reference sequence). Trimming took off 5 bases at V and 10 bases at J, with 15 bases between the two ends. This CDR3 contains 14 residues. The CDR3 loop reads CASSQPGFRSPLHF. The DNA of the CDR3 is TGTGCCAGCAGTCAACCGGGTTTCAGATCACCCCTCCACTTT.

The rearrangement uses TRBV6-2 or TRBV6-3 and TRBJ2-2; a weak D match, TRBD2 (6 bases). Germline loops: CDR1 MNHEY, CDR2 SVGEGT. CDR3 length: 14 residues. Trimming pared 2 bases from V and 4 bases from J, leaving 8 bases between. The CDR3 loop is CASSYGGFTGELFF. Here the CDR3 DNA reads TGTGCCAGCAGTTACGGGGGGTTCACCGGGGAGCTGTTTTTT.

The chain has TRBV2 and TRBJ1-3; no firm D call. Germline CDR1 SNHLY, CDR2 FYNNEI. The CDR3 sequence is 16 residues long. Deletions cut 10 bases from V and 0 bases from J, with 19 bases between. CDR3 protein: CANGYPLGDSGNTIYF. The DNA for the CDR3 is TGTGCCAACGGGTACCCCCTCGGGGACTCTGGAAACACCATATATTTT.

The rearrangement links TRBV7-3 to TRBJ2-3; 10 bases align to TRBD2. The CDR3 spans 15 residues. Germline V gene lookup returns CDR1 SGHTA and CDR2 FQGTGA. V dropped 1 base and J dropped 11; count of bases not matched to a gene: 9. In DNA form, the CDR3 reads TGTGCCAGCAGCTTAATAGCGGGGGGAACCGTTAGGCAGTATTTT. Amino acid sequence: CASSLIAGGTVRQYF.

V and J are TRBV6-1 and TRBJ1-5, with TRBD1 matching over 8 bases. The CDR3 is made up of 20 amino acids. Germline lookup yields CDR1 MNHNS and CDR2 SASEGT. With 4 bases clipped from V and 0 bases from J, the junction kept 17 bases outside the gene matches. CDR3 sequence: CASSAGLSGQAPNSNQPQHF. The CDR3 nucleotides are TGTGCCAGCAGTGCGGGCCTGTCGGGACAGGCACCCAATAGCAATCAGCCCCAGCATTTT.

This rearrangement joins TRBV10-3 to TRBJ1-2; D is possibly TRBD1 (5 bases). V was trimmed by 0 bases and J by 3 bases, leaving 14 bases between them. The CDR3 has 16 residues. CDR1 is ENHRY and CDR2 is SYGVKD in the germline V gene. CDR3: CAISESRQGKDYGYTF. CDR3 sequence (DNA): TGTGCCATCAGTGAGTCTCGCCAGGGAAAGGACTATGGCTACACCTTC.

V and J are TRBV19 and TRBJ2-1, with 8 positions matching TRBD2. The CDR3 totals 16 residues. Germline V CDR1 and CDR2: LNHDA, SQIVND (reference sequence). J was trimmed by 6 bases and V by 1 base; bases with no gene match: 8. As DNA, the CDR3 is TGTGCCAGTAGTATAGGAGGCGGGGGGAACGGCAATGAGCAGTTCTTC. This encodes CASSIGGGGNGNEQFF.

The CDR3 here is CASMSGGRSPLHF. In nucleotides, the CDR3 is TGTGCCAGCATGTCAGGGGGGAGGTCACCCCTCCACTTT. The chain recombines TRBV2 with TRBJ1-6, with 7 bases matching TRBD1. J gave up 10 bases and V 7 bases, and 7 bases lay outside the gene matches. The germline gives CDR1 SNHLY, CDR2 FYNNEI. The CDR3 contains 13 residues.

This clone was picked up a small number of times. In DNA form, the CDR3 reads TGTGCCAGCAGCTCGGACATCCCGAACACTGAAGCTTTCTTT. Amino acids: CASSSDIPNTEAFF. V and J are TRBV7-9 and TRBJ1-1, with D perhaps TRBD1 (5 bases). The CDR3 spans 14 residues. Germline V gene sequence: CDR1 SEHNR, CDR2 FQNEAQ (reference sequence). V was cut by 4 bases and J by 1 base, with 10 bases left in between.

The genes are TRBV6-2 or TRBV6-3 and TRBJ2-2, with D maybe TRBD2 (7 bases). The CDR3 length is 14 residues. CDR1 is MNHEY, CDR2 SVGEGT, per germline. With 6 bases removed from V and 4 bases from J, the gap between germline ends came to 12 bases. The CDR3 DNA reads TGTGCCAGCAGCTGGAGGGGGGGCACCGGGGAGCTGTTTTTT. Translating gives CASSWRGGTGELFF.

The CDR3, as DNA: TGTGCCAGCAGGGAGACAGTTAACATGAACACTGAAGCTTTCTTT. Its translation is CASRETVNMNTEAFF. The rearrangement joins TRBV2 to TRBJ1-1, with D possibly matching TRBD1 (5 bases). V was clipped by 6 bases and J by 0 bases, with 14 bases between them. CDR1 SNHLY and CDR2 FYNNEI come from the germline V gene. The CDR3 is made up of 15 amino acids.

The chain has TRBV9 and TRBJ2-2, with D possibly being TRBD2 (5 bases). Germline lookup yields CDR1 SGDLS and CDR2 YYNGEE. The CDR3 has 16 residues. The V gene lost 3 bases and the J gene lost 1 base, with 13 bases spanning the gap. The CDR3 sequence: CASSAGIGRNTGELFF. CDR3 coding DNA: TGTGCCAGCAGCGCGGGAATAGGTCGGAACACCGGGGAGCTGTTTTTT.

The CDR3 DNA reads TGTGCCAGCAGCTCCGGGGGGGGGCCCTATTATGGCTACACCTTC. It yields the protein CASSSGGGPYYGYTF. The chain carries TRBV5-4 and TRBJ1-2; D is perhaps TRBD1 (6 bases). Germline-derived CDR1 and CDR2 are SGHNT and YYREEE (reference sequence). V was cut by 3 bases and J by 5 bases, with 17 bases left in between. This CDR3 region has 15 residues.

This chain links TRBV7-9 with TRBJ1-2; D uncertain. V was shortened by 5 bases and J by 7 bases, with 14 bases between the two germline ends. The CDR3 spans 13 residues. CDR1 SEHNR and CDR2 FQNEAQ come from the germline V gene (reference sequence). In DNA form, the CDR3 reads TGTGCCAGCAGCCCTTCCCGGGTCGGTGGCTACACCTTC. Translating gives CASSPSRVGGYTF.

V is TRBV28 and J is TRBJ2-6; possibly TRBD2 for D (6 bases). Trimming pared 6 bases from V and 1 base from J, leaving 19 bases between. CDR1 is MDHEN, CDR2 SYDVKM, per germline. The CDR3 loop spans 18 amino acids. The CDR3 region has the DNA TGTGCCAGCAGCCTTACGAGGCGGGGCCTATCTGGGGCCAACGTCCTGACTTTC. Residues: CASSLTRRGLSGANVLTF.